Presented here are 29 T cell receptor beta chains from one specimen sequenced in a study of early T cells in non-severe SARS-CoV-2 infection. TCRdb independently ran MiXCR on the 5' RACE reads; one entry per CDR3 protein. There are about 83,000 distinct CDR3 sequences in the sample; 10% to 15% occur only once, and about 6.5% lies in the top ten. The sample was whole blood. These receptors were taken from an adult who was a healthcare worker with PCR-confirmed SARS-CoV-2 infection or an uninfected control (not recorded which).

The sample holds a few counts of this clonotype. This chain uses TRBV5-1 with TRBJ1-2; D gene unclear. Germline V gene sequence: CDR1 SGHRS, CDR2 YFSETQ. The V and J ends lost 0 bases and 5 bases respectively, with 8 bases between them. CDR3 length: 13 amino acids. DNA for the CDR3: TGCGCCAGCAGCTTGGATGGGTTGTATGGCTACACCTTC. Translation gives CASSLDGLYGYTF.

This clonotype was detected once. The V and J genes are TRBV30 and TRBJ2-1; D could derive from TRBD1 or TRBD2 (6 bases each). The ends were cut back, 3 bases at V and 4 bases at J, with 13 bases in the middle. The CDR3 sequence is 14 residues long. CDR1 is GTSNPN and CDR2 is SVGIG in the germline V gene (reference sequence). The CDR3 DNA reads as TGTGCCTGGAGCCCGTGGGGGGCTTACAATGAGCAGTTCTTC. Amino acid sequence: CAWSPWGAYNEQFF.

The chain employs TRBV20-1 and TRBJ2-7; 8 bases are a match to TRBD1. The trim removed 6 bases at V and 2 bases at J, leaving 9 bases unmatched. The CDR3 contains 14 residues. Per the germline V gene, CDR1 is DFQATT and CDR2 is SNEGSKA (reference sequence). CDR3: CSASETGDTYEQYF. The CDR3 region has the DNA TGCAGTGCATCAGAGACAGGGGATACCTACGAGCAGTACTTC.

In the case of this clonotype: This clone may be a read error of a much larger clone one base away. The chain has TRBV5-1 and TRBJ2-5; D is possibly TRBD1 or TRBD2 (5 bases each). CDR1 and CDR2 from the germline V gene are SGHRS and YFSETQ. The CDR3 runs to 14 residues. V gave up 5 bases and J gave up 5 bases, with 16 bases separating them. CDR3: CASRPGTLGETQYF. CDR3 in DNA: TGCGCCAGCAGACCAGGGACCCTGGGGGAGACCCAGTACTTC.

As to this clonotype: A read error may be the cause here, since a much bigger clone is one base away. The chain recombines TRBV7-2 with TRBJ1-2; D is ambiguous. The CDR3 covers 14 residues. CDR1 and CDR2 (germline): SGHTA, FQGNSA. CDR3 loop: CVSSFRVLDYGYTF. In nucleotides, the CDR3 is TGTGTCAGCAGCTTCCGTGTTTTGGACTATGGCTACACCTTC. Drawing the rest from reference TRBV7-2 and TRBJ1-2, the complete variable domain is GAGVSQSPSNKVTEKGKDVELRCDPISGHTALYWYRQSLGQGLEFLIYFQGNSAPDKSGLPSDRFSAERTGGSVSTLTIQRTQQEDSAVYLCVSSFRVLDYGYTFGSGTRLTVV.

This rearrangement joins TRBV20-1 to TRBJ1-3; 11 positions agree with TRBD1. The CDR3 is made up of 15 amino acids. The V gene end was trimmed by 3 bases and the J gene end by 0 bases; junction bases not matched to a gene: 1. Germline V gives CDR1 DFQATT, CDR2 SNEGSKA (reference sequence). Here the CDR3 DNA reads TGCAGTGCTAGGGACAGGGGGCCCTCTGGAAACACCATATATTTT. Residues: CSARDRGPSGNTIYF.

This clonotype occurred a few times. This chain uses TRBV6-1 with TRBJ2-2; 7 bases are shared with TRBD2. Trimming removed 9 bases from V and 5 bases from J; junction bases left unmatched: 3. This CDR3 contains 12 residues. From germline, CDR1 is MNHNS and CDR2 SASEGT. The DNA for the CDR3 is TGTGCCAGAAGCGGGGTAACCGGGGAGCTGTTTTTT. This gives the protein CARSGVTGELFF.

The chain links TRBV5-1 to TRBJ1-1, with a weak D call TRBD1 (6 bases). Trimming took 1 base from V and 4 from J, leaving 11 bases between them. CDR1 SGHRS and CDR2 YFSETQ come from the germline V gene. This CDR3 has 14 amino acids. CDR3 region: CASSLLLGGTEAFF. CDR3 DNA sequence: TGCGCCAGCAGCTTGTTGTTAGGGGGCACTGAAGCTTTCTTT.

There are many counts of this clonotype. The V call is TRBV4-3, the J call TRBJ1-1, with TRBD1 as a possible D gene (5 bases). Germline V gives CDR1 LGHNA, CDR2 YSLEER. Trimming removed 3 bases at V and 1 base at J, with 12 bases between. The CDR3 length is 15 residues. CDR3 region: CASSHGTARNTEAFF. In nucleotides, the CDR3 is TGCGCCAGCAGCCATGGGACGGCGAGGAACACTGAAGCTTTCTTT.

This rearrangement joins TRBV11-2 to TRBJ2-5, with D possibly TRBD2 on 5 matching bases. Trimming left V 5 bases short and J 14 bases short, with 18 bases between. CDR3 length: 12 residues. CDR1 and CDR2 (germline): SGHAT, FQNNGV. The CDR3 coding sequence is TGTGCCAGCAGCCTAAGCCGGGGATCACGATACTTC. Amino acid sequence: CASSLSRGSRYF.

As DNA, the CDR3 is TGTGCCAGTAGTAGGGACTCCCATTGGGAGACCCAGTACTTC. Its translation is CASSRDSHWETQYF. The chain is built from TRBV19 and TRBJ2-5, with D possibly TRBD2 on 6 matching bases. The CDR3 runs to 14 residues. The V end lost 4 bases, the J end lost 5 bases, and 14 bases lay between the germline ends. The germline gives CDR1 LNHDA, CDR2 SQIVND (reference sequence).

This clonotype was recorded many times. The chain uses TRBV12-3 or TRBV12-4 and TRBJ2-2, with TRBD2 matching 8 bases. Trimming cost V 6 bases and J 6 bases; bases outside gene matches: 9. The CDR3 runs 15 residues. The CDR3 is CASSLSGSAPGELFF. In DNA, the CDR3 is TGTGCCAGCAGCCTCAGCGGGAGCGCCCCCGGGGAGCTGTTTTTT.

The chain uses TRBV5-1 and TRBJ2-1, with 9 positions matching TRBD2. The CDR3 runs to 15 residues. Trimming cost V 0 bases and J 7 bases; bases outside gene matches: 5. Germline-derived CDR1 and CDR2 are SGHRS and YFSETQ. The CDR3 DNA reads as TGCGCCAGCAGCTTGGACAGCGGGAGGTCAAATGAGCAGTTCTTC. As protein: CASSLDSGRSNEQFF.

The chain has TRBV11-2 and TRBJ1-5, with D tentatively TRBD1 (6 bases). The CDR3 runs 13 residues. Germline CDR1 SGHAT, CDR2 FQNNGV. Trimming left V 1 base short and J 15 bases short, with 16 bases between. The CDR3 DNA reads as TGTGCCAGCAGCTTAGGTAGACAGGCCCCTCGGCATTTT. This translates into CASSLGRQAPRHF.

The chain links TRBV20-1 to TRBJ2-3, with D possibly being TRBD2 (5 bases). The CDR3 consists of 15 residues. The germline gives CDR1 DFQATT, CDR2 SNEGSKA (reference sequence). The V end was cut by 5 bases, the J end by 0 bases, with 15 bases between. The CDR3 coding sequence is TGCAGTGCTCCGTCAGGACTCAAGAGCACAGATACGCAGTATTTT. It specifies CSAPSGLKSTDTQYF.

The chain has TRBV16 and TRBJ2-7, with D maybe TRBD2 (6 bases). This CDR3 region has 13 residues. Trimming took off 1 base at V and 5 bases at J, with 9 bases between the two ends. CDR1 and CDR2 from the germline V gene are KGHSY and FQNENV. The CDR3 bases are TGTGCCAGCAGCCAATTAGGGGAGGACGAGCAGTACTTC. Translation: CASSQLGEDEQYF.

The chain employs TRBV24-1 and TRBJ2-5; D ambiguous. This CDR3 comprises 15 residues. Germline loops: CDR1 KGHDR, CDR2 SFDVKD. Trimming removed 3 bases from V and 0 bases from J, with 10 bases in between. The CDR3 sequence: CATSDPVSYQETQYF. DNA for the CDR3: TGTGCCACCAGTGATCCCGTCTCGTACCAAGAGACCCAGTACTTC.

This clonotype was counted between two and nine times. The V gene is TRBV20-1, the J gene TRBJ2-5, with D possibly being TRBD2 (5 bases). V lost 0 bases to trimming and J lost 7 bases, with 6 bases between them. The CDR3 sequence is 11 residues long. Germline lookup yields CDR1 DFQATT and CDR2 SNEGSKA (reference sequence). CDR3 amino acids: CSARDRGTQYF. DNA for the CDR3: TGCAGTGCTAGAGACCGGGGGACCCAGTACTTC.

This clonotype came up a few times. The CDR3 protein is CASSPWGQAYEQYF. The DNA for the CDR3 is TGTGCCAGCTCACCATGGGGACAGGCCTACGAGCAGTACTTC. This chain links TRBV18 with TRBJ2-7; 8 bases map to TRBD1. The CDR3 runs 14 residues. Per the germline V gene, CDR1 is KGHSH and CDR2 is LQKENI. V was clipped by 2 bases and J by 2 bases; unmatched bases: 2.

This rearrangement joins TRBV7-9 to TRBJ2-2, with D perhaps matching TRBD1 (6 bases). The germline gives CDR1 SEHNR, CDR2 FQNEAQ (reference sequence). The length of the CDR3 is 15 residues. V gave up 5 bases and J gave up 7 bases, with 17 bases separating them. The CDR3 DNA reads TGTGCCAGCAGCAAAGGGGACACCCACGGCGGGGAGCTGTTTTTT. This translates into CASSKGDTHGGELFF.

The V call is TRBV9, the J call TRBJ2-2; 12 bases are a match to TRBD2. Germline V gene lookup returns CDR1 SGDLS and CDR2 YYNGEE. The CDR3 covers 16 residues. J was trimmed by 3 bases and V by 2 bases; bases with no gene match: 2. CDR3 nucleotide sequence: TGTGCCAGCAGCGTGCTAGCGGGAGGGCACACCGGGGAGCTGTTTTTT. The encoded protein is CASSVLAGGHTGELFF.

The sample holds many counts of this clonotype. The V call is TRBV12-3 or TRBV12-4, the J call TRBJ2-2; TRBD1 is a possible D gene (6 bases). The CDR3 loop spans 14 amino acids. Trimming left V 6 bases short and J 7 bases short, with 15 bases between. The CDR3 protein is CASRRNRERGELFF. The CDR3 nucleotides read TGTGCCAGCAGACGCAACAGGGAGCGCGGGGAGCTGTTTTTT.

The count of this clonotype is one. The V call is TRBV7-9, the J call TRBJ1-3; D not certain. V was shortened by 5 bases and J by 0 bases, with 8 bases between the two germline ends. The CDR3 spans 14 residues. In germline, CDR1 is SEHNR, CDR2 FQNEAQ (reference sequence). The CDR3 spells CASSPAGSGNTIYF. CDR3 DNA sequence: TGTGCCAGCAGCCCCGCGGGCTCTGGAAACACCATATATTTT.

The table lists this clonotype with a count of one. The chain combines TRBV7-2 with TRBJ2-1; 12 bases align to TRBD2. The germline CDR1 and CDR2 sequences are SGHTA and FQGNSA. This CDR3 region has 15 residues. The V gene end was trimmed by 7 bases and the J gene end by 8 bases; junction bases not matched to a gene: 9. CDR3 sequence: CASNRRLAGDDEQFF. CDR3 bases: TGTGCCAGCAACCGTCGACTAGCGGGAGATGATGAGCAGTTCTTC.

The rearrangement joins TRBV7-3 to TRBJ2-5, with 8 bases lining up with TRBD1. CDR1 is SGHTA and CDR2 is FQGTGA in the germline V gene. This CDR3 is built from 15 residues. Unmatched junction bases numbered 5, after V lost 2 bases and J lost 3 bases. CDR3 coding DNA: TGTGCCAGCAGCTTATATGGGGGACAGGAAGAGACCCAGTACTTC. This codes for CASSLYGGQEETQYF.

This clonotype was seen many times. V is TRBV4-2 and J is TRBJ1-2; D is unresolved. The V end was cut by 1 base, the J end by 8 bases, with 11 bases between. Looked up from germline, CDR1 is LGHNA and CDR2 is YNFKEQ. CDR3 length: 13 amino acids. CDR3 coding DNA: TGTGCCAGCAGCCAAGCCCCCTCTTTCGGCTACACCTTC. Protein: CASSQAPSFGYTF.

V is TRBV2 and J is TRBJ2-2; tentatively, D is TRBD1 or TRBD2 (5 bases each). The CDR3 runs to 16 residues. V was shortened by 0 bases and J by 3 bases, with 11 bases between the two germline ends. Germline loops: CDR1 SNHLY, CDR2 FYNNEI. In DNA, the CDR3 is TGTGCCAGCAGTGAAGCAGGGACGAGATACACCGGGGAGCTGTTTTTT. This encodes CASSEAGTRYTGELFF.

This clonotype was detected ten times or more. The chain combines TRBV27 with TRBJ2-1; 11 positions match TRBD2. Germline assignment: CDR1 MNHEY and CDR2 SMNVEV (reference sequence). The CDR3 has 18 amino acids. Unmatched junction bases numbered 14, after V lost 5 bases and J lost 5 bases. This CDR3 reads CASSNRPYGTSGNNEQFF. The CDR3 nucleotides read TGTGCCAGCAGTAACAGACCGTACGGGACTAGCGGAAACAATGAGCAGTTCTTC.

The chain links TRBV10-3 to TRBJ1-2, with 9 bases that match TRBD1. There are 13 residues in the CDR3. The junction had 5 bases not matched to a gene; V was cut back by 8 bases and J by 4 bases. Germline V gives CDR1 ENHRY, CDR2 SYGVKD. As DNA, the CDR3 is TGTGCCATCCGGGACAGGGCTTTCTATGGCTACACCTTC. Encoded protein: CAIRDRAFYGYTF.